Shown below are 17 T cell receptor beta chains from a single sample sequenced in a study of T cell responses to AZD1222 COVID-19 vaccine. Clones were read by immunoSEQ multiplex PCR, and TCRdb kept only the in-frame ones, dropping some. This sample has about 150,000 clones, with roughly 92% found just once. The material was peripheral blood, obtained on day 0 of AZD1222 vaccination. These TCRs come from an adult in good health.

V usage is TRBV13 and J usage is TRBJ1-6; TRBD1 might be the D (5 bases). This CDR3 comprises 16 residues. Germline-derived CDR1 and CDR2 are PRHDT and FYEKMQ (reference sequence). V dropped 0 bases and J dropped 8 bases, with 14 bases sitting between them. The CDR3 is CASSLGPGGSDSPLHF. CDR3 sequence (DNA): TGTGCCAGCAGCTTAGGTCCGGGGGGAAGTGATTCACCCCTCCACTTT.

On this clone itself: This sample includes further DNA sequences coding for the same CDR3. The J gene is TRBJ1-5, the V gene TRBV7-2, with 9 bases identical to TRBD1. The CDR3 sequence is 15 residues long. Germline trimming cut 1 base from V and 4 bases from J; bases unmatched to any gene: 2. CDR1 is SGHTA and CDR2 is FQGNSA in the germline V gene. Here the CDR3 reads CASSLGGQGNQPQHF. The CDR3 DNA is TGTGCCAGCAGCTTAGGGGGACAGGGTAATCAGCCCCAGCATTTT.

The V and J genes are TRBV7-6 and TRBJ2-3, with 13 positions matching TRBD2. V was clipped by 6 bases and J by 10 bases; unmatched bases: 7. Germline assignment: CDR1 SGHVS and CDR2 FNYEAQ. This CDR3 spans 14 amino acids. CDR3 coding DNA: TGTGCCAGCAGTCGGACTAGCGGGAGCAGCGCGCAGTATTTT. This gives the protein CASSRTSGSSAQYF.

J is TRBJ2-7 and V is TRBV7-2, with 11 bases aligning to TRBD1. The CDR3 has 14 residues. The junction had 6 bases not matched to a gene; V was cut back by 6 bases and J by 5 bases. Germline CDR1 and CDR2: SGHTA and FQGNSA. The CDR3 protein is CASSWDRGRNEQYF. In DNA form, the CDR3 reads TGTGCCAGCAGTTGGGACAGGGGGAGGAACGAGCAGTACTTC.

V gene TRBV30 combines with J gene TRBJ1-6, with 8 positions matching TRBD1. There are 16 residues in the CDR3. Germline V gives CDR1 GTSNPN, CDR2 SVGIG (reference sequence). V lost 4 bases to trimming and J lost 0 bases; unmatched junction nucleotides: 5. The CDR3 DNA sequence: TGTGCCTGGACCAACAGGGGGAGCTCCTATAATTCACCCCTCCACTTT. Amino acids: CAWTNRGSSYNSPLHF.

The V and J genes are TRBV6-5 and TRBJ1-2; TRBD1 might be the D (5 bases). Germline values: CDR1 MNHEY, CDR2 SVGAGI. This CDR3 region has 14 residues. Trimming took off 7 bases at V and 0 bases at J, with 12 bases between the two ends. CDR3 protein: CASKQGGSNYGYTF. In DNA, the CDR3 is TGTGCCAGCAAGCAGGGAGGCTCTAACTATGGCTACACCTTC.

The V and J genes are TRBV5-1 and TRBJ2-7, with TRBD1 identical over 7 bases. J was trimmed by 6 bases and V by 4 bases; bases with no gene match: 7. The length of the CDR3 is 13 residues. Germline CDR1 and CDR2: SGHRS and YFSETQ. CDR3 protein: CASSLGQLREQYF. The CDR3 DNA reads as TGCGCCAGCAGCCTGGGACAGCTTCGCGAGCAGTACTTC.

V is TRBV18 and J is TRBJ2-5, with D hard to call. The germline V gene has CDR1 KGHSH and CDR2 LQKENI. V dropped 1 base and J dropped 1 base, with 7 bases sitting between them. This CDR3 comprises 14 residues. CDR3 sequence: CASSPRNIQETQYF. The CDR3 DNA follows: TGTGCCAGCTCACCACGAAACATCCAAGAGACCCAGTACTTC. Using reference TRBV18 and TRBJ2-5 for the parts outside the CDR3, the full variable domain is NAGVMQNPRHLVRRRGQEARLRCSPMKGHSHVYWYRQLPEEGLKFMVYLQKENIIDESGMPKERFSAEFPKEGPSILRIQQVVRGDSAAYFCASSPRNIQETQYFGPGTRLLVL.

This rearrangement joins TRBV28 to TRBJ1-1; 8 bases agree with TRBD1. The V segment lost 5 bases and the J segment 0 bases; nucleotides outside the gene matches: 8. The germline V gene encodes CDR1 MDHEN and CDR2 SYDVKM. The CDR3 has 16 residues. The CDR3 is CASSPSGTGLNTEAFF. The CDR3 nucleotides are TGTGCCAGCAGTCCCTCGGGGACAGGATTGAACACTGAAGCTTTCTTT.

The V gene is TRBV4-3, the J gene TRBJ1-1; D not certain. Germline values: CDR1 LGHNA, CDR2 YSLEER. The CDR3 sequence is 13 residues long. V lost 1 base, J lost 7 bases, and 10 bases lay in between. The CDR3 region is CASSQGYGFEAFF. As DNA, the CDR3 is TGCGCCAGCAGCCAAGGATATGGGTTTGAAGCTTTCTTT.

The chain carries TRBV12-1 and TRBJ1-5. TRBV12-1 is an annotated pseudogene. This CDR3 region has 15 residues. The CDR3 spells CASSFDRVGNQPQHF. The CDR3 coding sequence is TGTGCCAGCAGCTTTGATAGGGTAGGCAATCAGCCCCAGCATTTT.

A few counts support this clone. V usage is TRBV6-6 and J usage is TRBJ2-7; no definite D call. The CDR3 runs to 14 residues. With 7 bases removed from V and 0 bases from J, the gap between germline ends came to 13 bases. Germline-derived CDR1 and CDR2 are MNHNY and SVGAGI (reference sequence). In DNA form, the CDR3 reads TGTGCCAGCACCCAAGCCAGGAGCTCCTACGAGCAGTACTTC. Its translation: CASTQARSSYEQYF.

The chain is built from TRBV6-5 and TRBJ1-3, with a weak D call TRBD1 (5 bases). Germline CDR1 is MNHEY and CDR2 is SVGAGI. The V and J ends lost 7 bases and 3 bases respectively, with 10 bases between them. This CDR3 spans 13 amino acids. For the CDR3, the DNA is TGTGCCAGCATTGGGAGGGGTGGAAACACCATATATTTT. This gives the protein CASIGRGGNTIYF.

The V gene is TRBV19, the J gene TRBJ2-3, with D unresolved. Trimming pared 5 bases from V and 10 bases from J, leaving 10 bases between. Germline values: CDR1 LNHDA, CDR2 SQIVND (reference sequence). The CDR3 totals 11 residues. The CDR3 DNA follows: TGTGCCAGTAGTGGGTTTGCTGCGCAGTATTTT. Protein: CASSGFAAQYF.

The gene calls are TRBV24-1 and TRBJ2-2, with 10 bases fitting TRBD1. V shed 5 bases, J shed 4 bases, and the junction held 6 bases outside the gene matches. Germline V CDR1 and CDR2: KGHDR, SFDVKD. The CDR3 is made up of 16 amino acids. CDR3 sequence: CATSASGTGVTGELFF. CDR3 nucleotides: TGTGCCACCAGTGCCTCCGGGACAGGGGTCACCGGGGAGCTGTTTTTT.

The CDR3 DNA follows: TGTGCCTGGGTGGAGGGCTCTGGGGCCAACGTCCTGACTTTC. This translates into CAWVEGSGANVLTF. This sequence joins TRBV30 and TRBJ2-6, with TRBD2 as a possible D gene (6 bases). The CDR3 extends over 14 amino acids. Germline CDR1 reads GTSNPN; CDR2 reads SVGIG (reference sequence). V shed 5 bases and J shed 0 bases, with 8 bases lying between them.

This chain uses TRBV19 with TRBJ2-7; 12 bases map to TRBD2. With V trimmed by 6 bases and J by 2 bases, 5 bases remained unmatched. From germline, CDR1 is LNHDA and CDR2 SQIVND (reference sequence). This CDR3 comprises 15 residues. In nucleotides, the CDR3 is TGTGCCAGTAGCCCTCGGACTAGCGGGACCTACGAGCAGTACTTC. Its protein product is CASSPRTSGTYEQYF.